This T cell receptor (beta chain) was recovered during a study of CXCR3-negative and CXCR3-positive naive CD8 T cells. This clonotype is deemed medium-sized by its frequency. Its antigen remains unknown. Whole-study findings and limits: Memory CD8+ T cell repertoires were far less diverse than both naive subsets.

Naivety in CD8+ T cells corresponded to a CD45RO-CCR7+CD27+CD95- phenotype. Via 5' RACE with UMI labels, TRB cDNA libraries were prepared. TCRdb derives one entry per CDR3 protein from the 5' RACE reads, leaving out DNA. The sample has about 6,700 distinct CDR3 sequences. The CDR3 is made up of 14 amino acids. The germline CDR1 and CDR2 sequences are SEHNR and FQNEAQ (reference sequence). This receptor was taken from a human donor in good health. Some clones in this sample may be carry-over from other donors' samples. The sample comprised naive CXCR3- CD8+ T cells from blood. Subset of the sample: CD45RO-CCR7+CD27+CD95- naive CD8+ T cells lacking CXCR3 (TNR3-). The J gene is TRBJ2-5, the V gene TRBV7-9; lacking DNA, the TRBD1 call made by TCRdb goes unchecked. The CDR3 is CASSSDWDGETQYF.